What follows are 12 T cell receptor beta chains derived from one specimen sequenced in a study of T cell responses to AZD1222 COVID-19 vaccine. Libraries were prepared by immunoSEQ multiplex PCR; TCRdb keeps only in-frame clonotypes and omits some of them. The sample lists roughly 170,000 clones, about 90% occurring once. Sequenced here: peripheral blood, sampled on day 0 of AZD1222 vaccination. These receptors originate from an adult in good health.

The rearrangement joins TRBV28 to TRBJ2-7, with TRBD2 as a possible D gene (6 bases). Germline V gives CDR1 MDHEN, CDR2 SYDVKM. The V and J ends lost 3 bases and 0 bases respectively, with 15 bases between them. The CDR3 loop spans 16 amino acids. The CDR3 sequence is CASSLGAGKTSYEQYF. CDR3 coding DNA: TGTGCCAGCAGTTTGGGCGCGGGGAAAACCTCCTACGAGCAGTACTTC.

This clone is a singleton in its sample. The V gene is TRBV10-1, the J gene TRBJ1-1, with D possibly being TRBD1 (5 bases). V dropped 5 bases and J dropped 8 bases, with 24 bases sitting between them. Germline values: CDR1 WNHNN, CDR2 SYGVQD (reference sequence). This CDR3 spans 16 amino acids. The CDR3 region is CASSPLRDLLGGEAFF. In DNA form, the CDR3 reads TGCGCCAGCAGTCCTCTCCGGGACCTCCTTGGGGGGGAAGCTTTCTTT.

The chain uses TRBV4-1 and TRBJ2-5; D may match TRBD1 or TRBD2 (5 bases each). Germline loops: CDR1 MGHRA, CDR2 YSYEKL. V lost 2 bases to trimming and J lost 3 bases, with 13 bases between them. This CDR3 region has 15 residues. The DNA for the CDR3 is TGCGCCAGCAGCCAAACCGGGACCGGAGAAGAGACCCAGTACTTC. It translates to CASSQTGTGEETQYF.

This chain uses TRBV6-5 with TRBJ1-5; no clear D. The CDR3 covers 13 residues. From germline, CDR1 is MNHEY and CDR2 SVGAGI. V gave up 5 bases and J gave up 5 bases, with 10 bases separating them. CDR3 sequence: CASSPREYQPQHF. The CDR3 DNA reads TGTGCCAGCAGTCCACGGGAATATCAGCCCCAGCATTTT.

The gene calls are TRBV6-5 and TRBJ2-7, with 7 bases aligning to TRBD2. This CDR3 has 12 amino acids. From germline, CDR1 is MNHEY and CDR2 SVGAGI. The V segment lost 6 bases and the J segment 7 bases; nucleotides outside the gene matches: 6. The CDR3 nucleotides read TGTGCCAGCAGCTCCGGGGGGAGTGAGCAGTACTTC. This codes for CASSSGGSEQYF.

This clone was found a few times. The rearrangement links TRBV9 to TRBJ2-1; the match to TRBD2 covers 8 bases. Germline trimming cut 3 bases from V and 10 bases from J; bases unmatched to any gene: 15. CDR1 is SGDLS and CDR2 is YYNGEE in the germline V gene. This CDR3 comprises 16 residues. The CDR3 bases are TGTGCCAGCAGCGCTACTAGCGGTCGGTCTTTCGGGGAGCAGTTCTTC. Translated, it gives CASSATSGRSFGEQFF.

This clone was observed a few times. This chain joins TRBV4-2 and TRBJ2-1; TRBD1 is a possible D gene (6 bases). Germline values: CDR1 LGHNA, CDR2 YNFKEQ. This CDR3 comprises 16 residues. Trimming shortened V by 0 bases and J by 6 bases, and 15 bases separated the two germline ends. CDR3: CASSQELGAPFNEQFF. Here the CDR3 DNA reads TGTGCCAGCAGCCAAGAATTGGGGGCCCCCTTCAATGAGCAGTTCTTC.

The chain combines TRBV11-2 with TRBJ2-5; tentative D call: TRBD2 (7 bases). V dropped 5 bases and J dropped 3 bases, with 13 bases sitting between them. The CDR3 is made up of 14 amino acids. The germline V gene encodes CDR1 SGHAT and CDR2 FQNNGV. CDR3 in amino acids: CASSLGGGKETQYF. The DNA for the CDR3 is TGTGCCAGCAGCCTAGGGGGGGGGAAAGAGACCCAGTACTTC.

The rearrangement links TRBV7-8 to TRBJ1-3; D is possibly TRBD1 (6 bases). V lost 8 bases and J lost 4, with 18 bases in between. CDR1 SGHVS and CDR2 FQNEAQ come from the germline V gene. The CDR3 extends over 15 amino acids. The CDR3 spells CASRGAGNTGNTIYF. CDR3 DNA sequence: TGTGCCAGCCGGGGGGCAGGGAATACCGGAAACACCATATATTTT.

The chain uses TRBV6-7 and TRBJ2-6, with a possible D match to TRBD1 (5 bases). TRBV6-7 is marked as an open reading frame, function uncertain. The CDR3 sequence is 15 residues long. The V end lost 6 bases, the J end lost 7 bases, and 16 bases lay between the germline ends. The CDR3 here is CASRGRESKANVLTF. DNA of the CDR3: TGTGCCAGCAGAGGCAGGGAATCTAAAGCCAACGTCCTGACTTTC.

V is TRBV5-4 and J is TRBJ1-5, with D unresolved. The CDR3 sequence is 13 residues long. Trimming removed 4 bases at V and 5 bases at J, with 10 bases between. CDR1 and CDR2 (germline): SGHNT, YYREEE (reference sequence). The CDR3 sequence: CASSPEADQPQHF. CDR3 coding DNA: TGTGCCAGCAGCCCGGAGGCTGATCAGCCCCAGCATTTT.

The chain joins TRBV19 to TRBJ1-2; 9 nucleotides line up with TRBD1. CDR3 size: 14 residues. From germline, CDR1 is LNHDA and CDR2 SQIVND (reference sequence). Germline trimming cut 4 bases from V and 5 bases from J; bases unmatched to any gene: 5. The chain's CDR3 is CASSTRGQGYGYTF. The CDR3 DNA follows: TGTGCCAGTAGTACCAGGGGACAGGGTTATGGCTACACCTTC.